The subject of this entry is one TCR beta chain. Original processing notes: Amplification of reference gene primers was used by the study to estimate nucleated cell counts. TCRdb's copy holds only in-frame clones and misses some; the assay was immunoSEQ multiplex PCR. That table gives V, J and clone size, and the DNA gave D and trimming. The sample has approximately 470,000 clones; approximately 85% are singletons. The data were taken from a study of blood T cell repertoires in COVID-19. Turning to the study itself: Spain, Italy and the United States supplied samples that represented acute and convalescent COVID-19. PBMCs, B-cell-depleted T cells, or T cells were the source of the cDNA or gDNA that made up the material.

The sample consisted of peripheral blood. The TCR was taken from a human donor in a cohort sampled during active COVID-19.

CDR3 sequence (DNA): TGTGCCAGCAGCTTTGGGAGCGGGAGCGTTGACAATGAGCAGTTCTTC. This sequence encodes CASSFGSGSVDNEQFF. The chain combines TRBV11-2 with TRBJ2-1, with 8 bases aligning to TRBD2. Germline CDR1 and CDR2: SGHAT and FQNNGV. CDR3 length: 16 amino acids. The V segment lost 3 bases and the J segment 5 bases; nucleotides outside the gene matches: 9. Full variable domain (outside the CDR3, taken from reference TRBV11-2 and TRBJ2-1): EAGVAQSPRYKIIEKRQSVAFWCNPISGHATLYWYQQILGQGPKLLIQFQNNGVVDDSQLPKDRFSAERLKGVDSTLKIQPAKLEDSAVYLCASSFGSGSVDNEQFFGPGTRLTVL.